This T cell receptor (beta chain) was retrieved from a study of blood T cell repertoires in COVID-19. The overall study: Italy, Spain and the United States were the sources of the convalescent and acute COVID-19 samples. The cDNA or gDNA used as material had been derived from T cells, B-cell-depleted T cells, or PBMCs.

Germline CDR1 is ENHRY and CDR2 is SYGVKD. The CDR3 sequence is 16 residues long. The V and J ends lost 3 bases and 3 bases, in that order; junction bases with no gene match: 6. In the original workflow: Reference gene primer amplification yielded estimated nucleated cell counts. The table came from immunoSEQ multiplex PCR; TCRdb's copy has only in-frame clones and leaves some out. V and J calls and clone size follow that table, whereas D and trimming were derived from the DNA. The sample carries around 210,000 clones, 65% to 90% recorded once. The sample taken for sequencing was peripheral blood. V gene TRBV10-3 combines with J gene TRBJ2-7, with 12 bases that match TRBD2. The TCR was taken from a man aged 45 to 65 with COVID-19, enrolled during active disease. The CDR3 here is CAISDQTSGGGYEQYF. In DNA form, the CDR3 reads TGTGCCATCAGTGACCAGACTAGCGGGGGTGGCTACGAGCAGTACTTC.